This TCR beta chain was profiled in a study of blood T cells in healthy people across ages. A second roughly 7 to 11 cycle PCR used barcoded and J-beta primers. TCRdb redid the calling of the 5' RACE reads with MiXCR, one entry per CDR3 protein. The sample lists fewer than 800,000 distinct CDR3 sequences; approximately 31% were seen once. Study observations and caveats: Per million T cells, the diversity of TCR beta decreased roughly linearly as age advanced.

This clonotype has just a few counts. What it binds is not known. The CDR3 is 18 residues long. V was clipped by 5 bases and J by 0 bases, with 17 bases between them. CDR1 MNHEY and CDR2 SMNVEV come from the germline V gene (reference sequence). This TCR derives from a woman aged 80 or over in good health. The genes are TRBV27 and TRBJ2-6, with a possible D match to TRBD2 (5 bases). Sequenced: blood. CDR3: CASSPREFRGSGANVLTF. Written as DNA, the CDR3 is TGTGCCAGCAGTCCCCGGGAATTCCGTGGCTCTGGGGCCAACGTCCTGACTTTC.